This TCR beta chain was retrieved from a study of control samples from healthy donors and cancer patients. Germline assignment: CDR1 SGHTA and CDR2 FQGTGA. The V and J ends lost 3 bases and 3 bases respectively, with 11 bases between them. This CDR3 has 14 residues. Only in-frame clones appear in the TCRdb table, and some are missing; sequencing was by immunoSEQ multiplex PCR. The sample carries roughly 45,000 clones, 80% to 90% recorded once. This clone was seen once. Sequenced material: PBMCs. The chain links TRBV7-3 to TRBJ1-2, with D possibly matching TRBD1 (6 bases). The receptor comes from a woman in her 50s with lung cancer. CDR3 residues: CASSLRGGDYGYTF. CDR3 nucleotides: TGTGCCAGCAGCTTGAGGGGGGGAGACTATGGCTACACCTTC.